One sample yielded the 3 T cell receptor beta chains listed below, sequenced in a study of EBV T-cell therapy then PD-1 blockade in nasopharyngeal carcinoma. Treatment in this sample: AdE1-LMPpoly-expanded autologous EBV-specific T-cell therapy followed by anti-PD-1 nivolumab. Their antigens remain unidentified. Only in-frame clones appear in the TCRdb table, and some are missing; sequencing was by immunoSEQ multiplex PCR. This sample yields 20,000 or so clones, of which approximately 80% are seen a single time; 20% to 25% belongs to the top ten. The sequencing here drew on CD8+ T cells from blood, taken at day -245 from a patient whose treatment included autologous EBV-specific T cells and nivolumab. Receptors originate from a middle-aged man with nasopharyngeal carcinoma.

J is TRBJ2-2 and V is TRBV29-1; TRBD1 aligns across 9 bases. V shed 4 bases and J 6 bases; nucleotides not matched to a gene: 6. This CDR3 has 14 amino acids. From germline, CDR1 is SQVTM and CDR2 ANQGSEA. CDR3 in amino acids: CSVVWTGAAGELFF. CDR3 in DNA: TGCAGCGTTGTTTGGACAGGGGCCGCCGGGGAGCTGTTTTTT.

Turning to this clone: Other DNA sequences in the sample encode the same CDR3. This chain joins TRBV12-3 or TRBV12-4 and TRBJ1-5, with D uncertain. There are 12 residues in the CDR3. Trimming removed 1 base at V and 6 bases at J, with 4 bases between. DNA for the CDR3: TGTGCCAGCAGTTTAGGGGGTCAGCCCCAGCATTTT. Protein: CASSLGGQPQHF.

The CDR3 protein is CASSPKPRGDEQFF. CDR3 nucleotide sequence: TGTGCCAGCAGCCCGAAACCCCGGGGGGATGAGCAGTTCTTC. V gene TRBV6-5 combines with J gene TRBJ2-1; the match to TRBD2 covers 7 bases. CDR1 MNHEY and CDR2 SVGAGI come from the germline V gene. This CDR3 has 14 residues. With 6 bases clipped from V and 8 bases from J, the junction kept 10 bases outside the gene matches.